This T cell receptor beta chain originates from a study of OX40 agonist ivuxolimab in advanced cancers. V lost 7 bases and J 6 bases, leaving 8 bases between the germline ends. The CDR3 totals 10 residues. The germline CDR1 and CDR2 sequences are SGHNT and YYREEE (reference sequence). The data were produced by immunoSEQ multiplex PCR, yet TCRdb's version contains in-frame clones alone and is incomplete. Of some 97,000 clones in the sample, 80% to 95% are singletons; the top ten hold 0.45% to 0.65%. Notes on the study in general: Near-lowest levels of clonal expansion characterized partial responders at 0.1-3.0 mg/kg.

On this clone: Antigen: not known.

The sequences come from CD4+ or CD8+ T cells sorted from blood, collected in a trial of the OX40 agonist ivuxolimab. This receptor was identified in an adult with an advanced solid tumor such as melanoma, head and neck, liver or kidney cancer. The rearrangement uses TRBV5-4 and TRBJ2-7, with D tentatively TRBD2 (6 bases). CDR3: CASGEVEQYF. In DNA form, the CDR3 reads TGTGCCAGCGGGGAGGTCGAGCAGTACTTC.